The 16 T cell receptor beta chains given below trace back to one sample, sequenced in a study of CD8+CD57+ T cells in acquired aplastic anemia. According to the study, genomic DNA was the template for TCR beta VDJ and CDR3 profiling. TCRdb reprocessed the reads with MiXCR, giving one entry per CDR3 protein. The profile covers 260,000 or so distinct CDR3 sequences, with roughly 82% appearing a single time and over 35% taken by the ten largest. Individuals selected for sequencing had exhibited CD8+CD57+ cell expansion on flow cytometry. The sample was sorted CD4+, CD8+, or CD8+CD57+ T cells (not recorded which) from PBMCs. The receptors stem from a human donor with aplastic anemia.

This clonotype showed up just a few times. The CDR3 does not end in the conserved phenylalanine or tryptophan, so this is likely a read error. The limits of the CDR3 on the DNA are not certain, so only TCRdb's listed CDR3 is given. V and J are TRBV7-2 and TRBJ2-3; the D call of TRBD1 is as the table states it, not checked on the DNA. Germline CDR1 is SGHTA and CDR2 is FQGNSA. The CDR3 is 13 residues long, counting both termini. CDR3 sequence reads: CASSLVPGDLHFG.

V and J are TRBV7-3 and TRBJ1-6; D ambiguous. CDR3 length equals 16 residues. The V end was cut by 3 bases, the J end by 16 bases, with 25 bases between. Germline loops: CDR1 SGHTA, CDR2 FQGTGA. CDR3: CASSFQRSGYNDELHF. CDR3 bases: TGTGCCAGCAGCTTTCAAAGAAGCGGCTATAACGATGAGCTCCACTTT.

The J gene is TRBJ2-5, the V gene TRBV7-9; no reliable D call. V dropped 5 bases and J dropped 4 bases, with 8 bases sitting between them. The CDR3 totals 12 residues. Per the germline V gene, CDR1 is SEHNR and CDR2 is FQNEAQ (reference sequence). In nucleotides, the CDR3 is TGTGCCAGCAGCAATGGGTTAGAGACCCAGTACTTC. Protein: CASSNGLETQYF.

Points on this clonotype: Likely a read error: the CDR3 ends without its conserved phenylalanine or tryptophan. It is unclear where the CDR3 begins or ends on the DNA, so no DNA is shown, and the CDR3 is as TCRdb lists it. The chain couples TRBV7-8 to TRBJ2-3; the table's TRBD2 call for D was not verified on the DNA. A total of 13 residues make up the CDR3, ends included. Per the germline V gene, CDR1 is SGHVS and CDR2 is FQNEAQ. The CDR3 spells CASSLAGGHAPQY.

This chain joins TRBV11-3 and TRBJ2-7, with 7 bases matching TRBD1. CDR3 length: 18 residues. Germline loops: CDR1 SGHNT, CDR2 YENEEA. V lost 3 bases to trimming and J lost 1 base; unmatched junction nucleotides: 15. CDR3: CASSFRDVGTALSYEQYV. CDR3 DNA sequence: TGTGCCAGCAGCTTCCGTGACGTCGGGACAGCCCTTTCCTACGAGCAGTACGTC.

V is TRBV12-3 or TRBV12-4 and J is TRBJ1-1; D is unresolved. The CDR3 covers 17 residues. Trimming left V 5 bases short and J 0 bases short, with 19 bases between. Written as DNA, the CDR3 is TGTGCCAGCAGTCCAGAGGACTATCCCCTGGTGAACACTGAAGCTTTCTTT. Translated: CASSPEDYPLVNTEAFF.

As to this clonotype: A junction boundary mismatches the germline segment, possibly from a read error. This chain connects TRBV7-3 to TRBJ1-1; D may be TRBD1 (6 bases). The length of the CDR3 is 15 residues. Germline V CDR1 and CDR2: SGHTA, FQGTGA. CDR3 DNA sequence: TGTGCCAGCAGCTTAGGTGGAACAGGGAACTCTGGCGCCTCCTTC. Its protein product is CASSLGGTGNSGASF.

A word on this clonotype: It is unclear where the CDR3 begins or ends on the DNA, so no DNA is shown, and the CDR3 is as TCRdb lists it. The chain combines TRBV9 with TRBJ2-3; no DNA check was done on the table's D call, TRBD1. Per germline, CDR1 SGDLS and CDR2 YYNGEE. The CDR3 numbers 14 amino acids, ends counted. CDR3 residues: CASSVAAGNTGEHF.

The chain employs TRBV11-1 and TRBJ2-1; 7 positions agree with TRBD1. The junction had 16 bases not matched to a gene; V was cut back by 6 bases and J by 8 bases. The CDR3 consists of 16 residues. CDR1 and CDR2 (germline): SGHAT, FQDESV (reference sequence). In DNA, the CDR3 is TGTGCCAGCAGTGCTCAAAGATGCAGGGGGAGCGATGAGCAGTTCTTC. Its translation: CASSAQRCRGSDEQFF. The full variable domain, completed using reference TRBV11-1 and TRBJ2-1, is EAEVAQSPRYKITEKSQAVAFWCDPISGHATLYWYRQILGQGPELLVQFQDESVVDDSQLPKDRFSAERLKGVDSTLKIQPAELGDSAMYLCASSAQRCRGSDEQFFGPGTRLTVL.

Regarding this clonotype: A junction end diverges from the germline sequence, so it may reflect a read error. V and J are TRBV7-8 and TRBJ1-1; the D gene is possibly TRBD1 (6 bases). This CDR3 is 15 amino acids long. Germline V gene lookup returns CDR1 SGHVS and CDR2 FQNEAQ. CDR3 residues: CASGGVGGADTEAFF. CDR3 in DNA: TGTGCCAGCGGTGGGGTGGGGGGGGCGGACACGGAAGCTTTCTTT.

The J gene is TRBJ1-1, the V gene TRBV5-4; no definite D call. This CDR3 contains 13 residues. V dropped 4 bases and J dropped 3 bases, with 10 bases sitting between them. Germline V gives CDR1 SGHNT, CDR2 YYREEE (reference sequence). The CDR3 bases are TGTGCCAGCAGCGTCGCCCAGGACACTGAAGCTTTCTTT. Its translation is CASSVAQDTEAFF.

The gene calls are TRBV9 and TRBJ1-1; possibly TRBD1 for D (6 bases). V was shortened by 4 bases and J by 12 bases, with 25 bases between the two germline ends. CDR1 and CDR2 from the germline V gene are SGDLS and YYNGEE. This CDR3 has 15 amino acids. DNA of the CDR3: TGTGCCAGCAGCTTAGGTGGGACAAGCACAAATAAGCCTTTCTTT. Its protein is CASSLGGTSTNKPFF.

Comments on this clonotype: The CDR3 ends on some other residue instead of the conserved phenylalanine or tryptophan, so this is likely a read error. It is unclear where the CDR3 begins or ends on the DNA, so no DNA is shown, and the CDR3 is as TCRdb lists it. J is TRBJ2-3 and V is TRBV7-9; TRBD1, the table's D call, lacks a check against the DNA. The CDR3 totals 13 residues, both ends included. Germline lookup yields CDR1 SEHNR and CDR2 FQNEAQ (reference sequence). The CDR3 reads CASSVGGATTQFC.

This chain's CDR3 is CASSRKAGGPYNEQFF. The CDR3 coding sequence is TGCGCCAGCAGCCGCAAAGCGGGAGGGCCCTACAATGAGCAGTTCTTC. The J gene is TRBJ2-1, the V gene TRBV5-1; 10 positions match TRBD2. The CDR3 length is 16 residues. Germline V lookup: CDR1 SGHRS, CDR2 YFSETQ. V dropped 4 bases and J dropped 2; count of bases not matched to a gene: 6.

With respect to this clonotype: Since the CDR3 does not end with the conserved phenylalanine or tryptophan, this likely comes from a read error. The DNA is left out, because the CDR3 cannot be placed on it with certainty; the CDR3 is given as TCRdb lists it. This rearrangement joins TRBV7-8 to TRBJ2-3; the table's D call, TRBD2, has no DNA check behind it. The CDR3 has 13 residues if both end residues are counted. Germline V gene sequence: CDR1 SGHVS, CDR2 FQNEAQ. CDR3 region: CASSFAGGPDTHY.

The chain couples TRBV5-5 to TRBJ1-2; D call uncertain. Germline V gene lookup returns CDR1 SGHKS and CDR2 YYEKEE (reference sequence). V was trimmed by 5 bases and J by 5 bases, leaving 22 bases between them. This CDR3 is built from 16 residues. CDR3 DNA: TGTGCCAGCAGTACGGAGAGAAACGGGCTCGTATATGGCTACACCTTC. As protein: CASSTERNGLVYGYTF.